This T cell receptor (beta chain) was profiled in a study of OX40 agonist ivuxolimab in advanced cancers. Study-level results: Clones of CD4+ and CD8+ blood T cells grew by week 6 at doses of 0.1 to 3.0 mg/kg.

With respect to this clone: Its specificity is not known.

Profiled with immunoSEQ multiplex PCR; TCRdb holds only in-frame clones, not every one. This sample has over 45,000 clones, with roughly 84% found just once. Germline V gene lookup returns CDR1 LNHDA and CDR2 SQIVND (reference sequence). V lost 3 bases and J 0 bases, leaving 5 bases between the germline ends. The CDR3 loop spans 14 amino acids. Autoimmune disease history or systemic immunosuppression barred patients. Sequencing was performed on CD4+ or CD8+ T cells sorted from blood, taken in a trial of the OX40 agonist ivuxolimab. This sequence originates from an adult with an advanced solid tumor such as melanoma, head and neck, liver or kidney cancer. This sequence joins TRBV19 and TRBJ1-4; D is ambiguous. Here the CDR3 reads CASSMFSTNEKLFF. The CDR3 bases are TGTGCCAGTAGTATGTTTTCAACTAATGAAAAACTGTTTTTT. The whole variable domain, remainder taken from reference TRBV19 and TRBJ1-4, is DGGITQSPKYLFRKEGQNVTLSCEQNLNHDAMYWYRQDPGQGLRLIYYSQIVNDFQKGDIAEGYSVSREKKESFPLTVTSAQKNPTAFYLCASSMFSTNEKLFFGSGTQLSVL.